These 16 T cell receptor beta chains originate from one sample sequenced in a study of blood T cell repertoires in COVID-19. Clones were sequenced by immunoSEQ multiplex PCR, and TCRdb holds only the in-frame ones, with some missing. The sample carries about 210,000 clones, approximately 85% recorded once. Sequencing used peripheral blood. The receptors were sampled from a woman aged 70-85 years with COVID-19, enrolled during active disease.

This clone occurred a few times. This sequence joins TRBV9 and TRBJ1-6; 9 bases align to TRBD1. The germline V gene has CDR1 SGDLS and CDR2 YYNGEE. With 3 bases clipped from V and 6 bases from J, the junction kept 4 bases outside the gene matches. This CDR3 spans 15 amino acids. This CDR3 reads CASSAGTGSNSPLHF. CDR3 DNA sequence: TGTGCCAGCAGCGCCGGGACAGGGAGTAATTCACCCCTCCACTTT.

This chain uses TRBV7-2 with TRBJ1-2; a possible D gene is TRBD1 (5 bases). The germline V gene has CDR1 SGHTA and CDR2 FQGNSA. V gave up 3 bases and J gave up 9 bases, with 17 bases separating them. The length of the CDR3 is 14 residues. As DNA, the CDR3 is TGTGCCAGCAGCTTGGGGGGAAGAATACTCAGCTACACCTTC. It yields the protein CASSLGGRILSYTF.

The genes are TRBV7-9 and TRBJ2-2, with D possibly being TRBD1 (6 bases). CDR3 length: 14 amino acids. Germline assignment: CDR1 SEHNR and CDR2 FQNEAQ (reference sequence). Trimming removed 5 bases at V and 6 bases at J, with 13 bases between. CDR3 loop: CASSQEWTAGELFF. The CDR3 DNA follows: TGTGCCAGCAGCCAGGAATGGACAGCCGGGGAGCTGTTTTTT. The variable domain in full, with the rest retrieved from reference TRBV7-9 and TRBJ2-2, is DTGVSQNPRHKITKRGQNVTFRCDPISEHNRLYWYRQTLGQGPEFLTYFQNEAQLEKSRLLSDRFSAERPKGSFSTLEIQRTEQGDSAMYLCASSQEWTAGELFFGEGSRLTVL.

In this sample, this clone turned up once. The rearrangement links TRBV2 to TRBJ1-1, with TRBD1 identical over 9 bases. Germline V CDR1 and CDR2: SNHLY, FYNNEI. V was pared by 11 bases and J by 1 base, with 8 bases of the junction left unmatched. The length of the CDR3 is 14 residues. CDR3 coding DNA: TGTGCCGGAGGACAGGGGCCGGGGAACACTGAAGCTTTCTTT. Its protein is CAGGQGPGNTEAFF.

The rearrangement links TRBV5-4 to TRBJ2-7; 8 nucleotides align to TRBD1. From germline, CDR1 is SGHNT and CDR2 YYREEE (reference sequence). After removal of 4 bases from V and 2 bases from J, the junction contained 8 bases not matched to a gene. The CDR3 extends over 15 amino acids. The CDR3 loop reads CASSNVGQGPYEQYF. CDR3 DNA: TGTGCCAGCAGCAATGTAGGACAGGGACCCTACGAGCAGTACTTC. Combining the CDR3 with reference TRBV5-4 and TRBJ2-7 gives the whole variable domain ETGVTQSPTHLIKTRGQQVTLRCSSQSGHNTVSWYQQALGQGPQFIFQYYREEENGRGNFPPRFSGLQFPNYSSELNVNALELDDSALYLCASSNVGQGPYEQYFGPGTRLTVT.

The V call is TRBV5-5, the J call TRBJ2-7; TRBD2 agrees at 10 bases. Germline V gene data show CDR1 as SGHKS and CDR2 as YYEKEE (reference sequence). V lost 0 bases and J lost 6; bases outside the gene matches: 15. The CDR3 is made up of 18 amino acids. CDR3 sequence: CASSLARGTSGNRTEQYF. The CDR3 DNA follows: TGTGCCAGCAGCTTGGCCCGAGGCACTAGCGGGAATCGAACCGAGCAGTACTTC.

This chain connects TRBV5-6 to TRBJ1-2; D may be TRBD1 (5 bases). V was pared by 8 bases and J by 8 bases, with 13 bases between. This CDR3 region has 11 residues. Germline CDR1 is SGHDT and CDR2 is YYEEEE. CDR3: CASGRRGGYTF. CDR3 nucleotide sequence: TGTGCCAGTGGTAGAAGGGGAGGCTACACCTTC.

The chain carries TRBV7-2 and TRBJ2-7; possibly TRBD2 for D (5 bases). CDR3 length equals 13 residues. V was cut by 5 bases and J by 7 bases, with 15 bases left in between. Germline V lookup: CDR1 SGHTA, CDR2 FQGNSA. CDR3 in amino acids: CASSVTRSGEQYF. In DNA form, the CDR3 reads TGTGCCAGCAGCGTGACACGTTCGGGGGAGCAGTACTTC.

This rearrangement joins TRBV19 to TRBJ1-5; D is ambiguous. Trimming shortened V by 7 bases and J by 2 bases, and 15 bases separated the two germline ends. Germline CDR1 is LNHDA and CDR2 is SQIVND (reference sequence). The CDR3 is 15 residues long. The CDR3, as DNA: TGTGCCAGTATCGACTGGAAGCAAGGCAATCAGCCCCAGCATTTT. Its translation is CASIDWKQGNQPQHF. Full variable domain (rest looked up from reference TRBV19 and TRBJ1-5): DGGITQSPKYLFRKEGQNVTLSCEQNLNHDAMYWYRQDPGQGLRLIYYSQIVNDFQKGDIAEGYSVSREKKESFPLTVTSAQKNPTAFYLCASIDWKQGNQPQHFGDGTRLSIL.

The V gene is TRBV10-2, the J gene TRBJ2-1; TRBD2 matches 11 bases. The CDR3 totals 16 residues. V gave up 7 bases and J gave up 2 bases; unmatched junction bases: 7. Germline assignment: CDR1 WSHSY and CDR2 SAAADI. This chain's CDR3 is CASTNSGRVPYNEQFF. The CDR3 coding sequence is TGCGCCAGCACCAATAGCGGGAGGGTGCCCTACAATGAGCAGTTCTTC.

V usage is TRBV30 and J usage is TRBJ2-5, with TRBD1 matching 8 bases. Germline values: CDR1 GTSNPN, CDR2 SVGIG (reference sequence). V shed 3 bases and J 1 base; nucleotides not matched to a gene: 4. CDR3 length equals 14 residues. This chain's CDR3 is CAWRKGQAQETQYF. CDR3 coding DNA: TGTGCCTGGAGGAAGGGACAGGCCCAAGAGACCCAGTACTTC.

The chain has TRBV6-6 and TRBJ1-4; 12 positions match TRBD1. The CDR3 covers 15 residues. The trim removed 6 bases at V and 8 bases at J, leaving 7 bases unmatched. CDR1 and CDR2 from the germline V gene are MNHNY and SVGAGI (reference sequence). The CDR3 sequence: CASRQTGTGGEKLFF. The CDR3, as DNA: TGTGCCAGCAGACAGACCGGGACAGGGGGCGAAAAACTGTTTTTT.

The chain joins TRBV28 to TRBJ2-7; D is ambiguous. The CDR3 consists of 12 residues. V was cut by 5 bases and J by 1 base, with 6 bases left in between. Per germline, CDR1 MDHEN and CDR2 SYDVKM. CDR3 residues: CASSRGSYEQYF. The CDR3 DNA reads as TGTGCCAGCAGTAGAGGTTCCTACGAGCAGTACTTC.

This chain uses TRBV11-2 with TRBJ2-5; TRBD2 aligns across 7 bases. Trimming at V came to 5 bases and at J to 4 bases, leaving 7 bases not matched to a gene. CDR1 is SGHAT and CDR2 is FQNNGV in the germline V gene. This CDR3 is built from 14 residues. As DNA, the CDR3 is TGTGCCAGCAGCGCGGGGGATGTGGTAGAGACCCAGTACTTC. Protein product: CASSAGDVVETQYF.

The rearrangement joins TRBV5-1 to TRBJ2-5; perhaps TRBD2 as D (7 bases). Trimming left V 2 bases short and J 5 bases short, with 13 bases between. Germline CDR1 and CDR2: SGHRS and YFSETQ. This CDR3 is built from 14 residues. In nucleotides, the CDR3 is TGCGCCAGCAGCTTTATAGGGGGAGGGGAGACCCAGTACTTC. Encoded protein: CASSFIGGGETQYF.

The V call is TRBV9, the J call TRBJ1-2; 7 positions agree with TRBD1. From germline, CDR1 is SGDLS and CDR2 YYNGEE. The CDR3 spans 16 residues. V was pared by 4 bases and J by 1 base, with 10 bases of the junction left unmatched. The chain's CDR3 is CASSFDGGGNNYGYTF. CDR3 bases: TGTGCCAGCAGCTTCGATGGAGGGGGCAATAACTATGGCTACACCTTC.